Below, 31 T cell receptor beta chains from the same sample are listed, as sequenced in a study of blood T cell repertoires in COVID-19. Produced via immunoSEQ multiplex PCR; TCRdb's table is partial and in-frame only. The sample has about 150,000 clones; about four fifths are singletons. The sequenced sample was peripheral blood. The source is a woman aged 80 or over with acute or convalescent COVID-19.

This rearrangement joins TRBV4-3 to TRBJ1-3; no clear D. Trimming stripped 0 bases from V and 0 bases from J, with 15 bases between. CDR1 is LGHNA and CDR2 is YSLEER in the germline V gene. The CDR3 runs 18 residues. This chain's CDR3 is CASSQDRVDVSSGNTIYF. CDR3 nucleotides: TGCGCCAGCAGCCAAGATCGGGTTGACGTCAGCTCTGGAAACACCATATATTTT.

This sequence joins TRBV19 and TRBJ1-3, with 7 bases that match TRBD1. This CDR3 region has 17 residues. Germline lookup yields CDR1 LNHDA and CDR2 SQIVND (reference sequence). Trimming removed 4 bases from V and 0 bases from J; junction bases left unmatched: 9. The CDR3 DNA follows: TGTGCCAGTAGTACTCGGGTGGGACAGCGCTCTGGAAACACCATATATTTT. Translation: CASSTRVGQRSGNTIYF.

The chain couples TRBV5-5 to TRBJ2-7, with 10 bases aligning to TRBD1. The CDR3 contains 16 residues. Germline lookup yields CDR1 SGHKS and CDR2 YYEKEE (reference sequence). The V and J ends lost 4 bases and 2 bases, in that order; junction bases with no gene match: 9. The CDR3 DNA follows: TGTGCCAGCAGCCCGGCCCCAGGACAGGGGGCCTACGAGCAGTACTTC. Protein: CASSPAPGQGAYEQYF.

The chain couples TRBV6-2 or TRBV6-3 to TRBJ1-5, with D possibly matching TRBD1 (5 bases). The CDR3 sequence is 15 residues long. CDR1 and CDR2 (germline): MNHEY, SVGEGT. Trimming shortened V by 4 bases and J by 4 bases, and 14 bases separated the two germline ends. The CDR3 DNA follows: TGTGCCAGCAGTTTTCTCGCGGGGCGGAATCAGCCCCAGCATTTT. This codes for CASSFLAGRNQPQHF.

This rearrangement joins TRBV3-1 (or the pseudogene TRBV3-2) to TRBJ2-2; 12 nucleotides align to TRBD2. Losses at the gene ends were 5 bases for V and 6 bases for J; bases not matched to a gene: 7. The germline CDR1 and CDR2 sequences are LGHDT and YNNKEL (reference sequence). The CDR3 totals 16 residues. The CDR3 sequence is CASSARLAGVSGELFF. CDR3 bases: TGTGCCAGCAGCGCCCGACTAGCGGGGGTCTCCGGGGAGCTGTTTTTT.

The CDR3 region has the DNA TGCAGTGCTAGCCAGGGAAATGGCTACACCTTC. It is translated as CSASQGNGYTF. The V call is TRBV20-1, the J call TRBJ1-2; TRBD1 might be the D (5 bases). The CDR3 covers 11 residues. Germline-derived CDR1 and CDR2 are DFQATT and SNEGSKA (reference sequence). Trimming removed 3 bases from V and 6 bases from J, with 8 bases in between.

This clone was counted between two and nine times. The chain employs TRBV5-6 and TRBJ2-7, with TRBD1 matching over 7 bases. The length of the CDR3 is 13 residues. Germline V gene data show CDR1 as SGHDT and CDR2 as YYEEEE. Trimming cost V 0 bases and J 7 bases; bases outside gene matches: 4. DNA of the CDR3: TGTGCCAGCAGCTTGGGACAGGGTCGGGAGCAGTACTTC. It translates to CASSLGQGREQYF.

The gene calls are TRBV19 and TRBJ1-1, with 10 bases that match TRBD1. After removal of 3 bases from V and 1 base from J, the junction contained 2 bases not matched to a gene. The CDR3 is 15 residues long. Germline CDR1 is LNHDA and CDR2 is SQIVND (reference sequence). CDR3 in amino acids: CASSIGDRGNTEAFF. CDR3 sequence (DNA): TGTGCCAGTAGTATTGGGGACAGGGGGAACACTGAAGCTTTCTTT.

The CDR3 here is CASSYRRGGYTF. The CDR3 nucleotides read TGTGCCAGCAGTTACAGGAGGGGTGGCTACACCTTC. The rearrangement joins TRBV6-5 to TRBJ1-2, with D perhaps matching TRBD1 (5 bases). Trimming left V 2 bases short and J 7 bases short, with 8 bases between. Germline values: CDR1 MNHEY, CDR2 SVGAGI. This CDR3 spans 12 amino acids.

The chain recombines TRBV6-6 with TRBJ1-2; D perhaps matches TRBD1 (6 bases). This CDR3 has 14 residues. Between the trimmed V and J ends, which lost 0 bases and 2 bases, there was a span of 7 bases. In germline, CDR1 is MNHNY, CDR2 SVGAGI (reference sequence). CDR3 DNA sequence: TGTGCCAGCAGTTACTCCCAGGGGAACTATGGCTACACCTTC. This codes for CASSYSQGNYGYTF.

This clone was observed a single time. V and J are TRBV9 and TRBJ2-2; 7 bases fit TRBD1. This CDR3 region has 14 residues. The ends lost 5 bases at V and 7 bases at J; junction bases unmatched: 8. Germline loops: CDR1 SGDLS, CDR2 YYNGEE. CDR3 protein: CASRETGIGGELFF. Here the CDR3 DNA reads TGTGCCAGCAGAGAGACAGGGATTGGCGGGGAGCTGTTTTTT.

The chain has TRBV7-2 and TRBJ1-1; 7 positions match TRBD1. J lost 8 bases, V lost 1 base, and 10 bases had no gene match. This CDR3 comprises 15 residues. Germline V gives CDR1 SGHTA, CDR2 FQGNSA. The CDR3 region is CASSLGRTGALEAFF. CDR3 sequence (DNA): TGTGCCAGCAGCTTAGGTAGGACAGGCGCCCTCGAAGCTTTCTTT.

V and J are TRBV19 and TRBJ1-2, with 7 nucleotides matching TRBD1. The V gene end was trimmed by 10 bases and the J gene end by 2 bases; junction bases not matched to a gene: 7. Germline assignment: CDR1 LNHDA and CDR2 SQIVND (reference sequence). The CDR3 contains 13 residues. The CDR3 reads CAITRGRNYGYTF. CDR3 in DNA: TGTGCCATCACGAGGGGGCGAAACTATGGCTACACCTTC.

This clone showed up just a few times. The chain links TRBV14 to TRBJ2-3, with D unresolved. Between the trimmed V and J ends, which lost 1 base and 1 base, there was a span of 9 bases. The CDR3 runs 15 residues. Germline V gene sequence: CDR1 SGHDN, CDR2 FVKESK. The CDR3 DNA sequence: TGTGCCAGCAGCCAAGGGAGCAGCCGCACAGATACGCAGTATTTT. This gives the protein CASSQGSSRTDTQYF.

CDR3 loop: CASSPRGGPYNEQFF. The DNA of the CDR3 is TGTGCCAGCAGCCCGAGGGGAGGGCCCTACAATGAGCAGTTCTTC. This rearrangement joins TRBV11-3 to TRBJ2-1; TRBD2 agrees at 7 bases. J gave up 2 bases and V 5 bases, and 6 bases lay outside the gene matches. Germline-derived CDR1 and CDR2 are SGHNT and YENEEA. The CDR3 totals 15 residues.

The rearrangement joins TRBV20-1 to TRBJ1-2, with a tentative D call TRBD1 (6 bases). The CDR3 extends over 14 amino acids. V was clipped by 3 bases and J by 0 bases, with 11 bases between them. CDR1 and CDR2 from the germline V gene are DFQATT and SNEGSKA (reference sequence). CDR3 DNA: TGCAGTGCTAGTGGACAGTGGGCTAACTATGGCTACACCTTC. Its protein product is CSASGQWANYGYTF.

This sequence joins TRBV7-8 and TRBJ2-1; 8 bases fit TRBD1. The CDR3 has 15 amino acids. Trimming at V came to 3 bases and at J to 6 bases, leaving 7 bases not matched to a gene. CDR1 and CDR2 (germline): SGHVS, FQNEAQ. The CDR3 region has the DNA TGTGCCAGCAGCTTGGGCCAAACAGGGGGCAATGAGCAGTTCTTC. Protein product: CASSLGQTGGNEQFF.

The chain couples TRBV4-1 to TRBJ2-2, with 9 bases identical to TRBD1. V lost 3 bases, J lost 8 bases, and 16 bases stayed unmatched. CDR1 and CDR2 (germline): MGHRA, YSYEKL. The CDR3 length is 18 residues. The CDR3 DNA is TGCGCCAGCAGCCACCCATACTCCGGGGACAGGGTCGTAGGGGAGCTGTTTTTT. It encodes CASSHPYSGDRVVGELFF.

The chain recombines TRBV18 with TRBJ1-1; D unresolved. CDR1 is KGHSH and CDR2 is LQKENI in the germline V gene. Trimming removed 3 bases at V and 4 bases at J, with 15 bases between. CDR3 length equals 15 residues. The CDR3 loop is CASSPYEGSGTEAFF. In DNA, the CDR3 is TGTGCCAGCTCACCGTACGAGGGCTCCGGCACTGAAGCTTTCTTT.

V usage is TRBV6-5 and J usage is TRBJ1-4, with TRBD1 identical over 8 bases. Losses at the gene ends were 7 bases for V and 6 bases for J; bases not matched to a gene: 4. The CDR3 runs 13 residues. In germline, CDR1 is MNHEY, CDR2 SVGAGI. The CDR3 DNA follows: TGTGCCAGCACTAAGGACAGGGATGAAAAACTGTTTTTT. This encodes CASTKDRDEKLFF.

This clone was seen just once. The chain uses TRBV4-3 and TRBJ1-6; D not certain. The CDR3 spans 14 residues. Germline loops: CDR1 LGHNA, CDR2 YSLEER. With 0 bases removed from V and 6 bases from J, the gap between germline ends came to 6 bases. The CDR3 nucleotides read TGCGCCAGCAGCCAAGAGATGAGTAATTCACCCCTCCACTTT. The encoded protein is CASSQEMSNSPLHF.

The chain has TRBV14 and TRBJ2-7; 7 nucleotides agree with TRBD1. The CDR3 length is 15 residues. V lost 3 bases and J lost 1; bases outside the gene matches: 6. The germline V gene has CDR1 SGHDN and CDR2 FVKESK. The CDR3 nucleotides read TGTGCCAGCAGCCAGGGACAGCGACAATCCTACGAGCAGTACTTC. Its protein is CASSQGQRQSYEQYF.

The chain employs TRBV11-2 and TRBJ2-1; 7 bases are a match to TRBD2. Unmatched junction bases numbered 9, after V lost 5 bases and J lost 5 bases. This CDR3 has 15 amino acids. In germline, CDR1 is SGHAT, CDR2 FQNNGV. The CDR3 sequence is CASSTFAGVNNEQFF. DNA of the CDR3: TGTGCCAGCAGCACCTTTGCGGGGGTTAACAATGAGCAGTTCTTC. Variable domain in full (rest from reference TRBV11-2 and TRBJ2-1): EAGVAQSPRYKIIEKRQSVAFWCNPISGHATLYWYQQILGQGPKLLIQFQNNGVVDDSQLPKDRFSAERLKGVDSTLKIQPAKLEDSAVYLCASSTFAGVNNEQFFGPGTRLTVL.

The chain combines TRBV19 with TRBJ2-1; tentatively, D is TRBD2 (6 bases). Germline assignment: CDR1 LNHDA and CDR2 SQIVND (reference sequence). The CDR3 extends over 15 amino acids. Trimming removed 5 bases from V and 6 bases from J, with 17 bases in between. The CDR3 region has the DNA TGTGCCAGTAGTCCCCAGGAGGGGATCGCCAATGAGCAGTTCTTC. Translation gives CASSPQEGIANEQFF.

The chain is built from TRBV18 and TRBJ2-5, with TRBD2 matching over 11 bases. Trimming removed 1 base from V and 0 bases from J; junction bases left unmatched: 10. This CDR3 has 19 residues. From germline, CDR1 is KGHSH and CDR2 LQKENI. This CDR3 is CASSPRSSGGITYQETQYF. The CDR3 DNA reads as TGTGCCAGCTCACCACGGTCTAGCGGGGGGATTACGTACCAAGAGACCCAGTACTTC.

The chain recombines TRBV30 with TRBJ2-1; 13 bases map to TRBD2. This CDR3 has 15 amino acids. V lost 2 bases to trimming and J lost 6 bases; unmatched junction nucleotides: 4. Germline assignment: CDR1 GTSNPN and CDR2 SVGIG (reference sequence). The CDR3 nucleotides are TGTGCCTGGAGTACGACTAGCGGGGGGCCCAATGAGCAGTTCTTC. Translating gives CAWSTTSGGPNEQFF.

The genes are TRBV10-3 and TRBJ1-5; no clear D gene. Germline V CDR1 and CDR2: ENHRY, SYGVKD. This CDR3 is 13 amino acids long. Trimming took 3 bases from V and 6 from J, leaving 9 bases between them. CDR3 residues: CAISDRLSQPQHF. DNA of the CDR3: TGTGCCATCAGTGACAGGCTTTCTCAGCCCCAGCATTTT.

There are many counts of this clone. The chain joins TRBV10-1 to TRBJ1-2; 11 bases are a match to TRBD1. The germline gives CDR1 WNHNN, CDR2 SYGVQD (reference sequence). Trimming at V came to 4 bases and at J to 7 bases, leaving 2 bases not matched to a gene. This CDR3 has 13 amino acids. This CDR3 reads CASSGDRGTGYTF. CDR3 sequence (DNA): TGCGCCAGCAGTGGGGACAGGGGGACTGGCTACACCTTC.

The chain is built from TRBV28 and TRBJ1-1, with 8 bases matching TRBD1. J lost 12 bases, V lost 7 bases, and 10 bases had no gene match. This CDR3 spans 12 amino acids. Germline assignment: CDR1 MDHEN and CDR2 SYDVKM. Here the CDR3 reads CASISGTGGSFF. The CDR3 coding sequence is TGTGCCAGCATCTCCGGGACAGGAGGATCTTTCTTT.

This clone was seen a handful of times. J is TRBJ2-2 and V is TRBV6-1; no firm D call. The germline gives CDR1 MNHNS, CDR2 SASEGT. V was cut by 2 bases and J by 8 bases, with 9 bases left in between. The CDR3 consists of 13 residues. Here the CDR3 reads CASSEIRLGELFF. CDR3 DNA sequence: TGTGCCAGCAGTGAAATCAGGCTGGGGGAGCTGTTTTTT.

The chain links TRBV15 to TRBJ1-3; no definite D call. V was cut by 1 base and J by 0 bases, with 7 bases left in between. Looked up from germline, CDR1 is LNHNV and CDR2 is YYDKDF (reference sequence). This CDR3 is built from 15 residues. CDR3 in DNA: TGTGCCACCAGCAGAGGAGGGCTCTCTGGAAACACCATATATTTT. This codes for CATSRGGLSGNTIYF.